The text below deals with one T cell receptor beta chain. This sample is drawn from a study of shared clonotypes between healthy human individuals. A CD45RA+ naive subset and a CD45RA-negative memory subset were split from CD4+ cells. The protocol was immunoSEQ multiplex PCR, while the TCRdb copy is restricted to in-frame clones and leaves out a portion. The data show over 150,000 clones, 66% seen once. Germline V gene data show CDR1 as KGHSH and CDR2 as LQKENI. The CDR3 runs 16 residues. V was clipped by 2 bases and J by 1 base, with 13 bases between them. V usage is TRBV18 and J usage is TRBJ2-3; no firm D call. This TCR was sampled from a man aged 25-45 years in good health. Sequencing was performed on memory CD4+ T cells sorted from blood. This sample's subset: CD45RA-negative fraction. The DNA for the CDR3 is TGTGCCAGCTCACCAACCCCCAAGCTTGGCACAGATACGCAGTATTTT. Its protein product is CASSPTPKLGTDTQYF.